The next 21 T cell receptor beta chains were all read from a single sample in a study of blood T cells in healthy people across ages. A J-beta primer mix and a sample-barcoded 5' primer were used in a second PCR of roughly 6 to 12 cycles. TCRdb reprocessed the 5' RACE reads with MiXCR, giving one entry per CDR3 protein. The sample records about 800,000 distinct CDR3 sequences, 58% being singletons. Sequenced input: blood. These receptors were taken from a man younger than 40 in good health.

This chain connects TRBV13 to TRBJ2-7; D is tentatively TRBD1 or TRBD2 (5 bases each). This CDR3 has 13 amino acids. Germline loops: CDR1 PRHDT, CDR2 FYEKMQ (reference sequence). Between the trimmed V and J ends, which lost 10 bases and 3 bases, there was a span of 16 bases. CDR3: CATGTAGSYEQYF. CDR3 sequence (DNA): TGTGCCACCGGGACGGCGGGTAGCTACGAGCAGTACTTC.

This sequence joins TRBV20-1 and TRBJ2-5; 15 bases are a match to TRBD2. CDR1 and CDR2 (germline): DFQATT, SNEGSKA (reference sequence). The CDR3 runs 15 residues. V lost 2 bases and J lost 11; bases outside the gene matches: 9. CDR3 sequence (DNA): TGCAGTGCTAGACGGCCGGGACTAGCGGGAGGAGAGCAGTACTTC. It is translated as CSARRPGLAGGEQYF.

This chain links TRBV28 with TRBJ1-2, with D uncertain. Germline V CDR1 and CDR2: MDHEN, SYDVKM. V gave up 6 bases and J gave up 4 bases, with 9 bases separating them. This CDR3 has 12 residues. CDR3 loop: CASRKKGYGYTF. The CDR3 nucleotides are TGTGCCAGCAGAAAAAAAGGCTATGGCTACACCTTC.

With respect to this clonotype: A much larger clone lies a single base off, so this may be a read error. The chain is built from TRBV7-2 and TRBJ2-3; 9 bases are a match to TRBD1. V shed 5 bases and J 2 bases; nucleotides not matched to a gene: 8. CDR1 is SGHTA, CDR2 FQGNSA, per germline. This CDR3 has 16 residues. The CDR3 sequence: CASSKNGQGYTDTQYF. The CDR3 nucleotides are TGTGCCAGCAGCAAAAACGGACAGGGGTACACAGATACGCAGTATTTT.

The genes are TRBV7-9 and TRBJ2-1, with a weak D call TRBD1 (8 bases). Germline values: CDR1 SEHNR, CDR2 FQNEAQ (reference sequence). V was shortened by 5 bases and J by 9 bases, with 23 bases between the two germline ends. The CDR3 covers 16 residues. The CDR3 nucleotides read TGTGCCAGCAGCACAGGACAGGGAGGGGTGCACGGTGAGCAGTTCTTC. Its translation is CASSTGQGGVHGEQFF.

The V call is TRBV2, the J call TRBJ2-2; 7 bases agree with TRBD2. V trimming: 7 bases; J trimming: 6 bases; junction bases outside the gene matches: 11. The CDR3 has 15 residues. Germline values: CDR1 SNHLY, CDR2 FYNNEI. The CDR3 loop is CASTRLGEGSGELFF. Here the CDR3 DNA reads TGTGCCAGCACCCGTTTAGGGGAGGGATCCGGGGAGCTGTTTTTT.

CDR3 sequence: CAISSGRRNTEAFF. CDR3 in DNA: TGTGCCATCAGCTCGGGGAGAAGGAACACTGAAGCTTTCTTT. The V and J genes are TRBV10-3 and TRBJ1-1; D is ambiguous. Germline CDR1 is ENHRY and CDR2 is SYGVKD. V shed 6 bases and J shed 1 base, with 12 bases lying between them. This CDR3 has 14 amino acids.

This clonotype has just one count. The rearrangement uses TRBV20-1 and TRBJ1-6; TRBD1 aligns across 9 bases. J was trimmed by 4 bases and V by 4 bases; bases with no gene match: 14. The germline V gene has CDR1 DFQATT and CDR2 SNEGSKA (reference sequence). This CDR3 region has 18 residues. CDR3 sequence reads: CSATSDGDRGDYNSPLHF. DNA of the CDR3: TGCAGTGCTACTTCGGACGGTGACAGGGGGGATTATAATTCACCCCTCCACTTT.

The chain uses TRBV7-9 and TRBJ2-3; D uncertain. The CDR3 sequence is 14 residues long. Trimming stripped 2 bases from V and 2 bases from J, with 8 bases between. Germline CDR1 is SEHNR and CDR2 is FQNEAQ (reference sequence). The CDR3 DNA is TGTGCCAGCAGCTTAACGGACCCCACAGATACGCAGTATTTT. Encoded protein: CASSLTDPTDTQYF.

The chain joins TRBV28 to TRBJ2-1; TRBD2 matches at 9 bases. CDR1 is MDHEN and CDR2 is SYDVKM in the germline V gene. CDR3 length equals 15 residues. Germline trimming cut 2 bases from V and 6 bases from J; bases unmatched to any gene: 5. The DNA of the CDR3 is TGTGCCAGCAGTTTAGTGGCTAGCGGGGCCAATGAGCAGTTCTTC. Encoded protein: CASSLVASGANEQFF.

CDR3 coding DNA: TGTGCCAGCAGCTTGGCACTAGCGGGATACACAGATACGCAGTATTTT. It codes for CASSLALAGYTDTQYF. The chain joins TRBV5-6 to TRBJ2-3, with 10 bases lining up with TRBD2. The CDR3 covers 16 residues. Germline-derived CDR1 and CDR2 are SGHDT and YYEEEE. V gave up 0 bases and J gave up 2 bases; unmatched junction bases: 3.

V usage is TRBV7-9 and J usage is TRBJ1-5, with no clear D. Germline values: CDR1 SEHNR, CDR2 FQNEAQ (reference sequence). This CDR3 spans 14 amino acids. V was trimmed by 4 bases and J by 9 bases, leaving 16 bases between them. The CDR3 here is CASSSAKSGGPQHF. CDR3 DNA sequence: TGTGCCAGCAGCTCGGCTAAATCGGGCGGGCCCCAGCATTTT. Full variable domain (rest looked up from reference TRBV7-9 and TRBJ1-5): DTGVSQNPRHKITKRGQNVTFRCDPISEHNRLYWYRQTLGQGPEFLTYFQNEAQLEKSRLLSDRFSAERPKGSFSTLEIQRTEQGDSAMYLCASSSAKSGGPQHFGDGTRLSIL.

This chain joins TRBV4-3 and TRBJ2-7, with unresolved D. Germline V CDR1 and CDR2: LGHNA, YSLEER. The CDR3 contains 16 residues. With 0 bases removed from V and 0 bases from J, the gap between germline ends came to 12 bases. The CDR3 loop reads CASSQDAFTPSYEQYF. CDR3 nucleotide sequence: TGCGCCAGCAGCCAAGATGCGTTCACCCCCTCCTACGAGCAGTACTTC.

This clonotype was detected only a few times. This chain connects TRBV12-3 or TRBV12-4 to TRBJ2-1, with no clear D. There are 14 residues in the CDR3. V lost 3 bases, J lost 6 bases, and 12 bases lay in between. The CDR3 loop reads CASSFQMSGNEQFF. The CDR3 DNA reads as TGTGCCAGCAGTTTCCAAATGTCCGGCAATGAGCAGTTCTTC.

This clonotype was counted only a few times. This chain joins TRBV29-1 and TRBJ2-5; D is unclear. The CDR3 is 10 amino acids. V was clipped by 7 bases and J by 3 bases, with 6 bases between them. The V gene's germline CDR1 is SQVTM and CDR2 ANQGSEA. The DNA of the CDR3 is TGCAGCGGGAGAGAAGAGACCCAGTACTTC. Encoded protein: CSGREETQYF.

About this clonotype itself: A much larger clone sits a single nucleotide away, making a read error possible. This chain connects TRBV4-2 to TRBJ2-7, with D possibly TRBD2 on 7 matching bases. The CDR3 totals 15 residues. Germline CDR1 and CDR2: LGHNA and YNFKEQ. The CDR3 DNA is TGTGCCTGCAGCCAAGATGTAGGGGGGGCCTACGAGCAGTACTTC. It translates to CACSQDVGGAYEQYF.

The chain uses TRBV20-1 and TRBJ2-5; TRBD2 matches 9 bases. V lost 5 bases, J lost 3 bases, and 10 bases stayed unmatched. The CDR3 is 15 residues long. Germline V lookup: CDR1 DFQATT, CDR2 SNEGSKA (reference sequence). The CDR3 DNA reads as TGCAGTGCTCCAGGACTAGCGACGGGGAAAGAGACCCAGTACTTC. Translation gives CSAPGLATGKETQYF.

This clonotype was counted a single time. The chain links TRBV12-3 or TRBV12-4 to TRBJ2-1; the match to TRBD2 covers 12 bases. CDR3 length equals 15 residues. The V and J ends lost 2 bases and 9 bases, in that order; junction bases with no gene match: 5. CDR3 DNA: TGTGCCAGCAGTTTACTAGCGGGGGGGTTGGGTGAGCAGTTCTTC. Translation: CASSLLAGGLGEQFF.

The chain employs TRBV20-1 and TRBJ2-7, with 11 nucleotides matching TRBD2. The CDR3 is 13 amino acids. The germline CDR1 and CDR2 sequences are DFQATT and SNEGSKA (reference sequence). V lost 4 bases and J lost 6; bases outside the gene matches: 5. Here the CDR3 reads CSAMTSGKGEQYF. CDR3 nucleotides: TGCAGTGCTATGACTAGCGGGAAGGGCGAGCAGTACTTC.

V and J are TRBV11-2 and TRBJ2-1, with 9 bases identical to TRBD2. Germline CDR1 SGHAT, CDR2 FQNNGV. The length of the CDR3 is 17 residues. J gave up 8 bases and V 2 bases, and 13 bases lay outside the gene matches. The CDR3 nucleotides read TGTGCCAGCAGCTTATCTGGGCGTAGGACTAGCGCTGATGAGCAGTTCTTC. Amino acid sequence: CASSLSGRRTSADEQFF.

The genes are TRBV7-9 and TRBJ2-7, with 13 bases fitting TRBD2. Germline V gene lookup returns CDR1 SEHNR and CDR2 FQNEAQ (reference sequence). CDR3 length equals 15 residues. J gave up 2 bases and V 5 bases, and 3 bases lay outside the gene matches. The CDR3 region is CASSQLAGGAYEQYF. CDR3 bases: TGTGCCAGCAGCCAACTAGCGGGGGGGGCCTACGAGCAGTACTTC.